Following are 24 T cell receptor beta chains from one sample sequenced in a study of cytomegalovirus exposure and HLA in healthy donors. The primer mix had 60 Vbeta and 13 Jbeta primers. Assay: immunoSEQ multiplex PCR; the TCRdb copy retains only in-frame clones and omits some. The data contain 65,000 to 90,000 clones, roughly 78% of them singletons. Sequenced input: PBMCs. These receptors all stem from a woman aged 40 to 55 in good health and CMV-seropositive.

J is TRBJ1-5 and V is TRBV10-3; D may be TRBD1 (5 bases). The germline V gene encodes CDR1 ENHRY and CDR2 SYGVKD. The CDR3 sequence is 12 residues long. The V gene lost 8 bases and the J gene lost 5 bases, with 10 bases spanning the gap. The CDR3 protein is CAIATADQPQHF. CDR3 bases: TGTGCCATCGCGACAGCCGATCAGCCCCAGCATTTT.

The chain joins TRBV14 to TRBJ2-3; no definite D call. The CDR3 spans 12 residues. CDR1 and CDR2 from the germline V gene are SGHDN and FVKESK. V lost 1 base and J lost 6, with 5 bases in between. CDR3 bases: TGTGCCAGCAGCCAAGTCTTGGATACGCAGTATTTT. Translation: CASSQVLDTQYF. Using reference TRBV14 and TRBJ2-3 for the parts outside the CDR3, the full variable domain is EAGVTQFPSHSVIEKGQTVTLRCDPISGHDNLYWYRRVMGKEIKFLLHFVKESKQDESGMPNNRFLAERTGGTYSTLKVQPAELEDSGVYFCASSQVLDTQYFGPGTRLTVL.

The V call is TRBV7-9, the J call TRBJ1-4; weak D call: TRBD1 (5 bases). The CDR3 extends over 15 amino acids. Per the germline V gene, CDR1 is SEHNR and CDR2 is FQNEAQ (reference sequence). Trimming removed 4 bases from V and 7 bases from J, with 16 bases in between. The CDR3 sequence is CASSSTTGTSEKLFF. For the CDR3, the DNA is TGTGCCAGCAGCTCAACCACCGGGACTTCTGAAAAACTGTTTTTT.

This clone was seen more than once but under ten times. One junction end does not reproduce the germline sequence, and a read error may be involved. The chain recombines TRBV7-7 with TRBJ2-5; 9 bases are shared with TRBD1. Germline V gene sequence: CDR1 SSHAT, CDR2 FNYEAQ (reference sequence). The CDR3 contains 18 residues. The CDR3 sequence is CASSLGQDRGLIGETQYF. The DNA of the CDR3 is TGTGCTAGCAGCTTAGGGCAGGACAGGGGACTGATCGGAGAGACCCAGTACTTC.

The chain couples TRBV28 to TRBJ2-1; TRBD2 agrees at 15 bases. Germline CDR1 and CDR2: MDHEN and SYDVKM. This CDR3 has 22 amino acids. The V gene end was trimmed by 5 bases and the J gene end by 2 bases; junction bases not matched to a gene: 19. The CDR3 sequence is CASSAVLSWTSGGAMAYNEQFF. CDR3 nucleotides: TGTGCCAGCAGTGCCGTTCTAAGTTGGACTAGCGGGGGGGCCATGGCCTACAATGAGCAGTTCTTC.

V and J are TRBV5-1 and TRBJ2-5; 7 bases match TRBD2. V shed 4 bases and J 3 bases; nucleotides not matched to a gene: 3. Germline assignment: CDR1 SGHRS and CDR2 YFSETQ. This CDR3 contains 13 residues. The CDR3 DNA sequence: TGCGCCAGCAGCATAACTAGCGAAGAGACCCAGTACTTC. Translation: CASSITSEETQYF.

The chain is built from TRBV2 and TRBJ2-3; a possible D gene is TRBD1 (6 bases). Germline loops: CDR1 SNHLY, CDR2 FYNNEI. The V and J ends lost 3 bases and 0 bases respectively, with 10 bases between them. This CDR3 comprises 15 residues. The chain's CDR3 is CASSERGLSTDTQYF. CDR3 nucleotides: TGTGCCAGCAGTGAGAGGGGGTTGAGCACAGATACGCAGTATTTT. Using reference TRBV2 and TRBJ2-3 for the parts outside the CDR3, the full variable domain is EPEVTQTPSHQVTQMGQEVILRCVPISNHLYFYWYRQILGQKVEFLVSFYNNEISEKSEIFDDQFSVERPDGSNFTLKIRSTKLEDSAMYFCASSERGLSTDTQYFGPGTRLTVL.

This rearrangement joins TRBV10-3 to TRBJ2-3; TRBD2 agrees at 7 bases. Germline assignment: CDR1 ENHRY and CDR2 SYGVKD. This CDR3 is 15 amino acids long. V trimming: 0 bases; J trimming: 5 bases; junction bases outside the gene matches: 5. CDR3 in amino acids: CAISESWGGGDTQYF. CDR3 DNA: TGTGCCATCAGTGAGTCGTGGGGCGGGGGAGATACGCAGTATTTT.

The chain combines TRBV6-6 with TRBJ1-3; D remains unclear. V shed 7 bases and J shed 5 bases, with 12 bases lying between them. The germline V gene has CDR1 MNHNY and CDR2 SVGAGI (reference sequence). The CDR3 extends over 13 amino acids. CDR3 in amino acids: CASTVQPRNTIYF. For the CDR3, the DNA is TGTGCCAGCACAGTACAGCCCCGAAACACCATATATTTT.

The CDR3 coding sequence is TGTGCCAGCAACCGACAGGGCAACTATGGCTACACCTTC. It specifies CASNRQGNYGYTF. The V and J genes are TRBV7-9 and TRBJ1-2; 7 nucleotides match TRBD1. V lost 7 bases and J lost 2; bases outside the gene matches: 4. This CDR3 is 13 amino acids long. Germline CDR1 SEHNR, CDR2 FQNEAQ (reference sequence).

The J gene is TRBJ2-5, the V gene TRBV4-2, with no clear D. Germline V CDR1 and CDR2: LGHNA, YNFKEQ. This CDR3 region has 13 residues. The germline V and J ends were trimmed by 0 bases and 3 bases, with 5 bases remaining between them. The CDR3 sequence: CASSQEQKETQYF. The CDR3 DNA sequence: TGTGCCAGCAGCCAAGAACAGAAAGAGACCCAGTACTTC.

V and J are TRBV5-4 and TRBJ1-2; 8 bases map to TRBD1. The CDR3 loop spans 14 amino acids. CDR1 and CDR2 from the germline V gene are SGHNT and YYREEE (reference sequence). V lost 3 bases to trimming and J lost 7 bases; unmatched junction nucleotides: 8. The CDR3 nucleotides are TGTGCCAGCAGCTCGTGGACAGGGATAACTGGCTACACCTTC. Encoded protein: CASSSWTGITGYTF.

The table lists this clone with a count of one. The CDR3 DNA sequence: TGTGCCAGCAGCGAGCCGGGGGGAAGGGGAGAGACCCAGTACTTC. This gives the protein CASSEPGGRGETQYF. V usage is TRBV5-4 and J usage is TRBJ2-5, with 7 bases lining up with TRBD2. Germline loops: CDR1 SGHNT, CDR2 YYREEE (reference sequence). Trimming cost V 4 bases and J 4 bases; bases outside gene matches: 10. This CDR3 contains 15 residues.

The chain is built from TRBV4-1 and TRBJ2-3; TRBD2 is a possible D gene (5 bases). The CDR3 has 16 amino acids. The V end lost 4 bases, the J end lost 2 bases, and 16 bases lay between the germline ends. Germline CDR1 is MGHRA and CDR2 is YSYEKL. The CDR3 reads CASSLVGQDFTDTQYF. CDR3 coding DNA: TGCGCCAGCAGCCTCGTAGGGCAGGACTTCACAGATACGCAGTATTTT.

The chain carries TRBV6-5 and TRBJ1-6; D is perhaps TRBD1 (5 bases). The CDR3 is made up of 12 amino acids. CDR1 and CDR2 from the germline V gene are MNHEY and SVGAGI. Trimming cost V 6 bases and J 10 bases, with 10 bases left between them. This chain's CDR3 is CASRGRGSPLHF. The CDR3 region has the DNA TGTGCCAGCAGGGGGCGGGGATCACCCCTCCACTTT.

In this sample, this clone turned up a few times. The rearrangement uses TRBV19 and TRBJ2-7; TRBD1 aligns across 11 bases. CDR1 is LNHDA and CDR2 is SQIVND in the germline V gene (reference sequence). This CDR3 has 14 residues. The ends lost 3 bases at V and 6 bases at J; junction bases unmatched: 4. As DNA, the CDR3 is TGTGCCAGTAGTATCCCGGGACAGGGGGTCGAGCAGTACTTC. Amino acids: CASSIPGQGVEQYF.

This clone was counted only a few times. This rearrangement joins TRBV5-1 to TRBJ1-2; TRBD1 matches at 9 bases. The length of the CDR3 is 14 residues. Germline V CDR1 and CDR2: SGHRS, YFSETQ. With 1 base clipped from V and 8 bases from J, the junction kept 6 bases outside the gene matches. For the CDR3, the DNA is TGCGCCAGCAGCTTGTTACAGGGGGCGGGCGGCTACACCTTC. Translation: CASSLLQGAGGYTF. Supplemented by reference TRBV5-1 and TRBJ1-2, the full variable domain reads KAGVTQTPRYLIKTRGQQVTLSCSPISGHRSVSWYQQTPGQGLQFLFEYFSETQRNKGNFPGRFSGRQFSNSRSEMNVSTLELGDSALYLCASSLLQGAGGYTFGSGTRLTVV.

The chain joins TRBV19 to TRBJ2-3, with D possibly being TRBD1 (5 bases). CDR3 length equals 14 residues. The V gene lost 3 bases and the J gene lost 0 bases, with 7 bases spanning the gap. Germline CDR1 reads LNHDA; CDR2 reads SQIVND (reference sequence). CDR3 sequence reads: CASSIRGSTDTQYF. As DNA, the CDR3 is TGTGCCAGTAGTATTAGGGGAAGCACAGATACGCAGTATTTT. The complete variable domain, with remaining parts taken from reference TRBV19 and TRBJ2-3, reads DGGITQSPKYLFRKEGQNVTLSCEQNLNHDAMYWYRQDPGQGLRLIYYSQIVNDFQKGDIAEGYSVSREKKESFPLTVTSAQKNPTAFYLCASSIRGSTDTQYFGPGTRLTVL.

The chain joins TRBV6-5 to TRBJ1-1; D remains unclear. Germline CDR1 and CDR2: MNHEY and SVGAGI. V was trimmed by 1 base and J by 2 bases, leaving 8 bases between them. The CDR3 contains 14 residues. Here the CDR3 reads CASSYFNSNTEAFF. CDR3 in DNA: TGTGCCAGCAGTTACTTTAACAGTAACACTGAAGCTTTCTTT.

This clone was detected many times. The chain uses TRBV4-2 and TRBJ1-4, with 9 positions matching TRBD1. CDR1 and CDR2 from the germline V gene are LGHNA and YNFKEQ. The CDR3 covers 17 residues. With 0 bases clipped from V and 7 bases from J, the junction kept 9 bases outside the gene matches. This chain's CDR3 is CASSQDTGGALSEKLFF. The CDR3 DNA follows: TGTGCCAGCAGCCAAGATACAGGGGGCGCTTTAAGTGAAAAACTGTTTTTT.

The genes are TRBV5-1 and TRBJ2-7; TRBD2 might be the D (5 bases). Between the trimmed V and J ends, which lost 0 bases and 2 bases, there was a span of 12 bases. The V gene's germline CDR1 is SGHRS and CDR2 YFSETQ. The length of the CDR3 is 15 residues. The CDR3 DNA sequence: TGCGCCAGCAGCTTGGAGGCGGGCTCCCCCTACGAGCAGTACTTC. Its translation is CASSLEAGSPYEQYF.

This clone was counted a few times. The V gene is TRBV5-1, the J gene TRBJ2-1, with D maybe TRBD2 (6 bases). CDR1 and CDR2 (germline): SGHRS, YFSETQ. V lost 2 bases, J lost 0 bases, and 12 bases lay in between. CDR3 length equals 16 residues. The CDR3 loop is CASSFLSGRSYNEQFF. In DNA, the CDR3 is TGCGCCAGCAGCTTCTTGAGCGGGCGCTCCTACAATGAGCAGTTCTTC.

The sample holds one count of this clone. This sequence joins TRBV11-3 and TRBJ2-7, with 15 positions matching TRBD2. Per germline, CDR1 SGHNT and CDR2 YENEEA. The CDR3 covers 16 residues. The ends lost 5 bases at V and 1 base at J; junction bases unmatched: 3. In DNA, the CDR3 is TGTGCCAGCAGCCCCGGGACTAGCGGGGGGTCCTACGAGCAGTACTTC. Amino acid sequence: CASSPGTSGGSYEQYF.

This clone was detected once. The chain employs TRBV19 and TRBJ1-5; 7 nucleotides agree with TRBD1. CDR3 length: 13 residues. Germline V gene data show CDR1 as LNHDA and CDR2 as SQIVND (reference sequence). Trimming at V came to 6 bases and at J to 4 bases, leaving 3 bases not matched to a gene. DNA of the CDR3: TGTGCCAGTAGGCGACAGGGAAATCAGCCCCAGCATTTT. Protein: CASRRQGNQPQHF.